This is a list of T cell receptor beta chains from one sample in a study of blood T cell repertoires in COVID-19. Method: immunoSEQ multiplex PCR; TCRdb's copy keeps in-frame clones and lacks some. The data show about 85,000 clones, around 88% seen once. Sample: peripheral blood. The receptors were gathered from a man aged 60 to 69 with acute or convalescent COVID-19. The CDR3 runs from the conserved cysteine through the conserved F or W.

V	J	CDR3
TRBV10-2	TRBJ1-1	CASSLARVNTEAFF
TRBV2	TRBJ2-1	CASKGALSLLYNEQFF
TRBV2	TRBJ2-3	CASSTQGGTDTQYF
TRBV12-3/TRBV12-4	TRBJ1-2	CASRPTGNGYTF
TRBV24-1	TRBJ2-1	CATSDLRGNEQFF
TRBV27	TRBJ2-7	CASSSLDFEQYF
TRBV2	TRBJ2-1	CASNPRGNEQFF
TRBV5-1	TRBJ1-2	CASSPGQGIYGYTF
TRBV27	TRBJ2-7	CASSPPGATYEQYF
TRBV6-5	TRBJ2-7	CASSMVVRTYEQYF
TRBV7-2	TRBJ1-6	CASRGGTGNSPLHF
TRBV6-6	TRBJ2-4	CASSPSETLAKNIQYF
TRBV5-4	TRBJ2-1	CASRTGRGDEQFF
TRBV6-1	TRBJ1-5	CASSAPRGSRSSNQPQHF
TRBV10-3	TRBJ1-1	CAISDLRQGRDTEAFF
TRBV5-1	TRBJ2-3	CASSLGTGNTDTQYF
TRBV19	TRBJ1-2	CASSEGARGYTF
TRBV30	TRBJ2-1	CAWNSGTSYTEQFF
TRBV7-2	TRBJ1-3	CASSLNGGSGNTIYF
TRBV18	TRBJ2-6	CASSRLGAGRTGANVLTF
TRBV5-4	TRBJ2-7	CASSLDASGTYEQYF
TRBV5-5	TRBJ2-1	CASSGLTGYNEQFF
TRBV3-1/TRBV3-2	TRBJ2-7	CASSQGILAGGRDEQYF
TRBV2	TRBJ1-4	CASSQHHPEKLFF
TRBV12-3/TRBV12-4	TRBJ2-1	CASSRGSYNEQFF
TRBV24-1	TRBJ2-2	CATSDFGAGNTGELFF
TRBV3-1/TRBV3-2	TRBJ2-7	CASRSTGTEKQYF
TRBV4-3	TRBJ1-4	CASSTQGVGEKLFF
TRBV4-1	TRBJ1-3	CASSQDFRGAGAGNTIYF
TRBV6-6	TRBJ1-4	CASCRGPGEKLFF
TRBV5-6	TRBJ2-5	CASSIDAGVQETQYF
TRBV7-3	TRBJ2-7	CASSPSGGYEQYF
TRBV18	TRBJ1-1	CASSQQGAQDTEAFF
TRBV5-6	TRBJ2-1	CASSLAGTGYGNEQFF
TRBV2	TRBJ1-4	CASSEETEKLFF
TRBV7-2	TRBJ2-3	CASSLPRTSTDTQYF
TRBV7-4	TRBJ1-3	CASSTQGANGNTIYF
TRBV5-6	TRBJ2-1	CASSLSPQGPHYNEQFF
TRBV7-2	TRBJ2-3	CASSLMGGGATDTQYF
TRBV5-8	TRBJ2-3	CASSLQGASTDTQYF
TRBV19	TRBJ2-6	CASSTNLQGAGANVLTF
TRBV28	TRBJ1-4	CASSFGDRRNEKLFF
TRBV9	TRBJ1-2	CASSVADTFGYGYTF
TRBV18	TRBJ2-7	CASSPGQGLGYEQYF
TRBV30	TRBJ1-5	CAWSGILVDQPQHF
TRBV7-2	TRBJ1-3	CASSPSSGGGNTIYF
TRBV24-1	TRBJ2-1	CATRPKPGQGTNEQFF
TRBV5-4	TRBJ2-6	CASSLASVSGANVLTF
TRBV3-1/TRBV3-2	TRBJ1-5	CASSQGAYSNQPQHF
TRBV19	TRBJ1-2	CASSPQGRDGYTF
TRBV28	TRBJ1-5	CASSPMDRGRIQPQHF
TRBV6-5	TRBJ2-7	CASSLKWGGSYEQYF
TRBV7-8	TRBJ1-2	CASSSGGQGKVRGYTF
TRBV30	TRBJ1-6	CAWSVGSGTRYSPLHF
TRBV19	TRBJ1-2	CASSIDRVGGYTF
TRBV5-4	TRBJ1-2	CASSDTHYGYTF